The 2 T cell receptor beta chains given below trace back to one sample, sequenced in a study of cytomegalovirus exposure and HLA in healthy donors. PCR amplification relied on 60 Vbeta primers (plus 13 Jbeta primers). The assay was immunoSEQ multiplex PCR, and TCRdb's table has in-frame clones only and misses some. The sample data list around 74,000 clones. Sequencing was performed on PBMCs. Receptors were obtained from a man aged 30 to 45 in good health and CMV-seronegative.

The chain couples TRBV28 to TRBJ2-5; 8 positions match TRBD2. With the DNA end fitting TRBJ2-7 better, the J assignment may be wrong. CDR1 is MDHEN, CDR2 SYDVKM, per germline. The CDR3 covers 12 residues. CDR3 bases: TGTGCCAGCAAACGGGGGGGCTACGAGCAGTACTTC. Translation gives CASKRGGYEQYF.

The chain has TRBV18 and TRBJ2-7; TRBD1 matches 9 bases. Germline V gene sequence: CDR1 KGHSH, CDR2 LQKENI. This CDR3 has 15 amino acids. After removal of 5 bases from V and 4 bases from J, the junction contained 9 bases not matched to a gene. CDR3 in DNA: TGTGCCAGCTCATTCTTAACAGGGGGCGGGTACGAGCAGTACTTC. Amino acids: CASSFLTGGGYEQYF.